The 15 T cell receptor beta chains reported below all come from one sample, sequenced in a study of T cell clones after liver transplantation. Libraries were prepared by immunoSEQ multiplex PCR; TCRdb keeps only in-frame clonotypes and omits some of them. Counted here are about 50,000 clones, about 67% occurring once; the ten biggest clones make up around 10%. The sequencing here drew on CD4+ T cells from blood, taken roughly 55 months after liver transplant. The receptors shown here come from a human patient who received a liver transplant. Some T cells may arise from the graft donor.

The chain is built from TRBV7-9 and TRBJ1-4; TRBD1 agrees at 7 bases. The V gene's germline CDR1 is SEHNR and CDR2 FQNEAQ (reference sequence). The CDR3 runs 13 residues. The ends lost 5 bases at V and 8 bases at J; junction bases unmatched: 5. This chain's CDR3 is CASSLTTGEKLFF. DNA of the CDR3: TGTGCCAGCAGCCTAACGACAGGGGAAAAACTGTTTTTT.

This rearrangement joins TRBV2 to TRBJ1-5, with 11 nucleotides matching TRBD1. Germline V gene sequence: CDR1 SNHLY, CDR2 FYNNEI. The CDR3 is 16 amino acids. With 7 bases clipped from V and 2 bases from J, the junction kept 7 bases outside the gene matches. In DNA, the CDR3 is TGTGCCAGCACTTCGGACAGGGGGCGCGGCAATCAGCCCCAGCATTTT. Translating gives CASTSDRGRGNQPQHF. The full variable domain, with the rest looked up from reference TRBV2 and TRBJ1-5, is EPEVTQTPSHQVTQMGQEVILRCVPISNHLYFYWYRQILGQKVEFLVSFYNNEISEKSEIFDDQFSVERPDGSNFTLKIRSTKLEDSAMYFCASTSDRGRGNQPQHFGDGTRLSIL.

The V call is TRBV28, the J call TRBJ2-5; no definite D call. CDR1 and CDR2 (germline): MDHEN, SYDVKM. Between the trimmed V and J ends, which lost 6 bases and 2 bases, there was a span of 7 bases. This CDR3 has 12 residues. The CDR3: CASSPRQETQYF. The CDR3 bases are TGTGCCAGCAGCCCGCGGCAAGAGACCCAGTACTTC. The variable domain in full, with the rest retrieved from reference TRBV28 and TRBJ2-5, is DVKVTQSSRYLVKRTGEKVFLECVQDMDHENMFWYRQDPGLGLRLIYFSYDVKMKEKGDIPEGYSVSREKKERFSLILESASTNQTSMYLCASSPRQETQYFGPGTRLLVL.

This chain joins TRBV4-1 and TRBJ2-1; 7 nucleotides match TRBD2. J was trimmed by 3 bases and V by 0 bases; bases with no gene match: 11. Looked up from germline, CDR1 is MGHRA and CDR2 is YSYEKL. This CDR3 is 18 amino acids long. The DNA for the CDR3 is TGCGCCAGCAGCCAAGATCCCCCAGCTAGCGGAGTCTACAATGAGCAGTTCTTC. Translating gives CASSQDPPASGVYNEQFF.

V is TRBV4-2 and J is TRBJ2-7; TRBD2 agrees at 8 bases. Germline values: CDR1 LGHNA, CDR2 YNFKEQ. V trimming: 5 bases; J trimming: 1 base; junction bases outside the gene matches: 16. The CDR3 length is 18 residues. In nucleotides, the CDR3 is TGTGCCAGCAGCGAGGGCTTGCGGGCGGGGGGCAGGTCCTACGAGCAGTACTTC. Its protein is CASSEGLRAGGRSYEQYF.

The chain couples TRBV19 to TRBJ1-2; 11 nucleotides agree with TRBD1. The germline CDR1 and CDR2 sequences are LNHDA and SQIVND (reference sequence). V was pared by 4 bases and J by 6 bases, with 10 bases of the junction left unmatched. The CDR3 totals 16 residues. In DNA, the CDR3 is TGTGCCAGTAGTACAACCGGGACAGGGGGTCGCCATGGCTACACCTTC. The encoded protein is CASSTTGTGGRHGYTF. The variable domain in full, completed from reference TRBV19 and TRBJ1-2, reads DGGITQSPKYLFRKEGQNVTLSCEQNLNHDAMYWYRQDPGQGLRLIYYSQIVNDFQKGDIAEGYSVSREKKESFPLTVTSAQKNPTAFYLCASSTTGTGGRHGYTFGSGTRLTVV.

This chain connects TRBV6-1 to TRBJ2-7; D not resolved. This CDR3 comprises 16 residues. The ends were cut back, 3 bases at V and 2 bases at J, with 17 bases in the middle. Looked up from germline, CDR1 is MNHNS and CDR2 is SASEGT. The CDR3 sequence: CASSDKVRRPAYEQYF. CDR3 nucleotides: TGTGCCAGCAGTGACAAGGTGAGACGGCCTGCCTACGAGCAGTACTTC.

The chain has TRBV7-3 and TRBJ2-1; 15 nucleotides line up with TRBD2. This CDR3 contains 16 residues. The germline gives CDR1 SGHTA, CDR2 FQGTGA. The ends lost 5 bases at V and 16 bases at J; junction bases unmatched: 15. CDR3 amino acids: CASSPRTSGGGEKQFF. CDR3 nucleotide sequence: TGTGCCAGCAGCCCACGGACTAGCGGGGGGGGCGAAAAACAATTCTTC. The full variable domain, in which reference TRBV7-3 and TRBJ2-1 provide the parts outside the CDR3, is GAGVSQTPSNKVTEKGKYVELRCDPISGHTALYWYRQSLGQGPEFLIYFQGTGAADDSGLPNDRFFAVRPEGSVSTLKIQRTERGDSAVYLCASSPRTSGGGEKQFFGPGTRLTVL.

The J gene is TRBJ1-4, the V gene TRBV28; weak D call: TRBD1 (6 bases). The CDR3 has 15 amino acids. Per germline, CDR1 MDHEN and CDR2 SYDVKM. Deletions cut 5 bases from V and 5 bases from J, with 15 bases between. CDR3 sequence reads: CASSLEGVYNEKLFF. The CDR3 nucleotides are TGTGCCAGCAGTCTAGAGGGGGTATACAATGAAAAACTGTTTTTT. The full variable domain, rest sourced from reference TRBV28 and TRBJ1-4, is DVKVTQSSRYLVKRTGEKVFLECVQDMDHENMFWYRQDPGLGLRLIYFSYDVKMKEKGDIPEGYSVSREKKERFSLILESASTNQTSMYLCASSLEGVYNEKLFFGSGTQLSVL.

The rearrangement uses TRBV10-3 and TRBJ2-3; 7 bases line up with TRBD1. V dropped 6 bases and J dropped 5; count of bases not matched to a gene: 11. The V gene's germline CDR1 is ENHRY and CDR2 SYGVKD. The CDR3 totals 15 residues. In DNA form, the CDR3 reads TGTGCCATCAGCCAGACAGGGCAAGGACAAGATACGCAGTATTTT. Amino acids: CAISQTGQGQDTQYF.

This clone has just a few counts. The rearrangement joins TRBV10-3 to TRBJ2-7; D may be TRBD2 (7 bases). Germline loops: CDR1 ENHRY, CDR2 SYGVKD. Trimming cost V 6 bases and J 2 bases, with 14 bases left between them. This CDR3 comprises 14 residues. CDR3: CAISGPGGTYEQYF. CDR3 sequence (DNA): TGTGCCATCAGCGGCCCGGGGGGCACCTACGAGCAGTACTTC.

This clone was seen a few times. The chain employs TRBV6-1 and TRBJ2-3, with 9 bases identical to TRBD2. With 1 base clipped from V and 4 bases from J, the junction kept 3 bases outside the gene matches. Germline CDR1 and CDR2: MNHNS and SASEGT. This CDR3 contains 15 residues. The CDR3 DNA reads TGTGCCAGCAGTGAAGGCGGGGGGGCCTCAGATACGCAGTATTTT. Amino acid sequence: CASSEGGGASDTQYF.

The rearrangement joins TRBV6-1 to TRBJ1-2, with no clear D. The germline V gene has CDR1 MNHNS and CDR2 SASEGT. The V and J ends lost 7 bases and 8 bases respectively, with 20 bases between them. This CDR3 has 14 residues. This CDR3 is CASNAEEQFNGYTF. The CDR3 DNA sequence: TGTGCCAGCAACGCAGAAGAACAATTCAACGGCTACACCTTC.

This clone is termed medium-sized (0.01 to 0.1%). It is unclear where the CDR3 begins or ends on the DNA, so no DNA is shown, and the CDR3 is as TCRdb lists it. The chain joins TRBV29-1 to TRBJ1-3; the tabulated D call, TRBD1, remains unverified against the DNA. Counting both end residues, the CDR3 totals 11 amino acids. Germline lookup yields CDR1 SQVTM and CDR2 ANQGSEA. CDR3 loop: CSVAKGTLQDF.

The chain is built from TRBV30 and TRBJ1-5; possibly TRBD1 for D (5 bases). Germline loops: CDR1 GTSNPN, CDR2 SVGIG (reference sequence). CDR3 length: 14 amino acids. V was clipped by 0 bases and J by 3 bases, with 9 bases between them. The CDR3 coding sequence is TGTGCCTGGAGTGTCGACAGCGCCAATCAGCCCCAGCATTTT. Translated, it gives CAWSVDSANQPQHF.